The T cell receptor (beta chain) described here comes from a study of T cells in localized non-small cell lung cancer (TCRdb year 2020). For the study in its entirety: The study analyzed T cell repertoires of 236 early-stage NSCLC patients, comparing tumors and uninvolved tumor-adjacent lungs. The cohort comprised approximately 240 treatment-naïve NSCLC patients with resected, localized lung tumors. The mean age of the NSCLC patients was just over 65 years, with 120 to 150 men and about a hundred women.

Notes on this clone: It has no known antigen specificity. It is unclear where the CDR3 begins or ends on the DNA, so no DNA is shown, and the CDR3 is as TCRdb lists it.

Including the terminal cysteine and phenylalanine, the CDR3 comprises 11 residues. Results the study describes overall, beyond this receptor: A median of roughly 58 of the top 100 tumor clones were detected in paired uninvolved adjacent lung, and some 30 of these tumor clones were also found among the top 100 clones of the paired uninvolved adjacent lung. Because the study design was exploratory, TCR variables were selected using unadjusted p-values without false-discovery rate correction. Uninvolved tumor-adjacent lung showed the highest T cell clonality, higher than tumor, which suggests more focused antigenic responses in the adjacent lung. Longer overall survival was associated with higher blood T cell density, whereas shorter survival was associated with higher adjacent-lung clonality. Because multi-region tumor sequencing was not performed, intratumor heterogeneity could not be ruled out.

At diagnosis, tumor, uninvolved tumor-adjacent lung and peripheral blood were collected and then preserved as a mix of FFPE and fresh-frozen material. The immunoSEQ Assay was used to sequence TCR beta CDR3 regions from DNA. From the authors' description of their analysis: T cell density was computed as TCR beta template counts normalized to usable DNA estimated by amplifying housekeeping genes. Using the preseqR package, richness was estimated by extrapolating to 120,000 templates for tissue samples and 400,000 templates for PBMC samples. Clonality was defined by subtracting Pielou's evenness from one. To identify tissue-enriched TCRs, differential abundance testing was run on productive amino-acid clonotypes with a minimum total count of 5 and an alpha of 0.1. Repertoire overlap between compartments was quantified with the Jaccard Index and Morisita Overlap Index. GLIPH clustered TCR beta CDR3s with public tetramer-defined viral CDR3s; viral motifs required at least three viral sequences plus V-gene enrichment. TCRdb carries this immuneACCESS record with in-frame sequences only. Its versions omit some clonotypes, under half of them owing to an unresolved V gene in the studies checked, with the rest unexplained. Clone size and the V and J calls come from that table; the DNA yielded D and trimming. This sample holds roughly 3,200 clones; roughly 24% were observed only once. The biggest ten clones account for 21% of the sample.

The sequence was collected from a man between 40 and 75 years old with stage I lung adenocarcinoma. The source was lung tumor tissue, collected before any cancer treatment. The chain joins TRBV6-7 to TRBJ1-1; the D call in the table, TRBD1, was not verified against the DNA. TRBV6-7 is classed as an ORF, of uncertain function. CDR3 sequence: CASSVGQGTFF.